The clone carrying this T cell receptor beta chain was detected a few times. These data are taken from a study of beta chain features in type 1 diabetes. About the research overall: Comparable age, gender and cell yields were observed in patients relative to healthy donors.

The sequenced template was cDNA made from the entire isolated RNA. Using immunoSEQ multiplex PCR, the repertoire was profiled, and TCRdb retains in-frame clones only, with some absent. The sample lists about 290,000 clones, roughly 8% occurring once. The germline V gene has CDR1 MGHRA and CDR2 YSYEKL. Trimming cost V 1 base and J 5 bases, with 6 bases left between them. This CDR3 region has 13 residues. Sequenced: central memory CD4+ T cells from blood. The chain recombines TRBV4-1 with TRBJ2-1, with D uncertain. This TCR was recovered from a woman aged 18-29 years in good health. The CDR3 nucleotides read TGCGCCAGCAGCCAAGGGCCACACAATGAGCAGTTCTTC. Protein product: CASSQGPHNEQFF.